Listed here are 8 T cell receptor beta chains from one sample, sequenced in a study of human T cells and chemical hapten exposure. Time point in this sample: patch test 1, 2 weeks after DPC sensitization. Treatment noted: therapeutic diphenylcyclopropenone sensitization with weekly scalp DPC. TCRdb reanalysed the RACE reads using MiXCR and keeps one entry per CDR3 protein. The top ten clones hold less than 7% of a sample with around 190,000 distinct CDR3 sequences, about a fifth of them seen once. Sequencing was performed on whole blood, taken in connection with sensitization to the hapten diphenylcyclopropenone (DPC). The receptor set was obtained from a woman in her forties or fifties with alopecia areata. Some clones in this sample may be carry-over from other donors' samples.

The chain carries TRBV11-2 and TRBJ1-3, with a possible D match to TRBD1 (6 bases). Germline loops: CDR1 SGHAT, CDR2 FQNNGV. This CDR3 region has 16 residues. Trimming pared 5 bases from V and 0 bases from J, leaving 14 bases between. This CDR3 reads CASSLRGATSGNTIYF. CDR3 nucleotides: TGTGCCAGCAGCCTTAGGGGGGCAACCTCTGGAAACACCATATATTTT.

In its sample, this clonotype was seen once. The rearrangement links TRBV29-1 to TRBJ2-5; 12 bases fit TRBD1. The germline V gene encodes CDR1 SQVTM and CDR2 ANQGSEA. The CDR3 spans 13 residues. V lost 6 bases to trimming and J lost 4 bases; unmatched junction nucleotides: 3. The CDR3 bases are TGCAGCGTCGGGACAGGGGGCACAGAGACCCAGTACTTC. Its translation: CSVGTGGTETQYF.

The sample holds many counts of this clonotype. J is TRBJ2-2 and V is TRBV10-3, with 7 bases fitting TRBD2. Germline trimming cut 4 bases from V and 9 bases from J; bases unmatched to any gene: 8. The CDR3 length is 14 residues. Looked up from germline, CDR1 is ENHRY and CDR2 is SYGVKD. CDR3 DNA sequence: TGTGCCATCAGTGCCTCCACTAGCGCGAGGGAGCTGTTTTTT. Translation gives CAISASTSARELFF.

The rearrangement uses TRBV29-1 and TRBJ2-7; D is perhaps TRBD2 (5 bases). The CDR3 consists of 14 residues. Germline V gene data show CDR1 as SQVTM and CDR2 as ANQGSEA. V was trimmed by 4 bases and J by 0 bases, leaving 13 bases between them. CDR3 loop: CSVVGWRSSYEQYF. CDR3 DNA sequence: TGCAGCGTTGTGGGGTGGAGGAGCTCCTACGAGCAGTACTTC.

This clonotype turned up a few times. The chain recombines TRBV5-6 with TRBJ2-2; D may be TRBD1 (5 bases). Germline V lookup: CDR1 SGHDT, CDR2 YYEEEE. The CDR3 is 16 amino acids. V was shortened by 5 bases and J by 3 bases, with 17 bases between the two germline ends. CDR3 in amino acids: CASSPGSRADTGELFF. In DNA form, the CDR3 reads TGTGCCAGCAGTCCGGGCTCCAGGGCGGACACCGGGGAGCTGTTTTTT.

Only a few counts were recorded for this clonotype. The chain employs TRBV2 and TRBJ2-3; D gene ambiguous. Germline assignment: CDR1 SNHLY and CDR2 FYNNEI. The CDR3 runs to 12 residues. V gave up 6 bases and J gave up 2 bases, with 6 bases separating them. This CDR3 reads CASRLTTDTQYF. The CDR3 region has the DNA TGTGCCAGCAGACTTACCACAGATACGCAGTATTTT. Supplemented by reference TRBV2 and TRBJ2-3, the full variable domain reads EPEVTQTPSHQVTQMGQEVILRCVPISNHLYFYWYRQILGQKVEFLVSFYNNEISEKSEIFDDQFSVERPDGSNFTLKIRSTKLEDSAMYFCASRLTTDTQYFGPGTRLTVL.

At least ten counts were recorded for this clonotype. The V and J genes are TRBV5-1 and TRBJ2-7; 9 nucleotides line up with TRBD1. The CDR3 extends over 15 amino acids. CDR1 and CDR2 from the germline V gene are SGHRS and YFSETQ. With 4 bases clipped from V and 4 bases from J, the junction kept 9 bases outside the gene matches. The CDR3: CASSRDRDRAYEQYF. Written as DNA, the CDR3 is TGCGCCAGCAGCAGGGACCGGGACAGGGCGTACGAGCAGTACTTC. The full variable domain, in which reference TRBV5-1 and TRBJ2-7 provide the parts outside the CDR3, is KAGVTQTPRYLIKTRGQQVTLSCSPISGHRSVSWYQQTPGQGLQFLFEYFSETQRNKGNFPGRFSGRQFSNSRSEMNVSTLELGDSALYLCASSRDRDRAYEQYFGPGTRLTVT.

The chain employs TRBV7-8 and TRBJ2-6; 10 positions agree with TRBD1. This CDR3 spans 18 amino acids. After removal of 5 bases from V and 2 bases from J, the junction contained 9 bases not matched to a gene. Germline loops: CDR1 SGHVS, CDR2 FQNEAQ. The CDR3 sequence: CASSIIRDRGTGANVLTF. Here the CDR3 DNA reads TGTGCCAGCAGCATAATCCGGGACAGGGGAACTGGGGCCAACGTCCTGACTTTC.